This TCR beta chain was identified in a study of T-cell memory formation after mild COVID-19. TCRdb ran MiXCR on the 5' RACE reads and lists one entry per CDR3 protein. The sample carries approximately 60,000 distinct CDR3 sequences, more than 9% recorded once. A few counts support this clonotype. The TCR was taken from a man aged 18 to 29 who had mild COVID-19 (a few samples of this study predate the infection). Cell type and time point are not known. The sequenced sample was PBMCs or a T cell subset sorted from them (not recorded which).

This chain's CDR3 is CASSPRTLASVEQFF. CDR3 DNA sequence: TGTGCCAGCAGCCCGAGGACTCTTGCGAGTGTTGAGCAGTTCTTC. The V call is TRBV7-8, the J call TRBJ2-1; perhaps TRBD2 as D (5 bases). Germline V gene sequence: CDR1 SGHVS, CDR2 FQNEAQ. The CDR3 totals 15 residues. Trimming removed 5 bases at V and 9 bases at J, with 20 bases between.